This T cell receptor (beta chain) was identified during a study of CD8 T cell repertoires and HIV-1 epitope variants. Study at large: Each of Twenty-five Gag and Nef epitope peptides stimulated a separate culture. Epitopes were three Gag families plus Nef HW9 and YT9.

The germline V gene has CDR1 SGHNT and CDR2 YYREEE (reference sequence). V gave up 4 bases and J gave up 0 bases, with 4 bases separating them. The CDR3 has 12 residues. Sequencing of TCR beta CDR3 used immunoSEQ survey depth. Libraries were prepared by immunoSEQ multiplex PCR; TCRdb keeps only in-frame clonotypes and omits some of them. The data hold 7,300 or so clones, with around 65% observed a single time. Concerning this clone itself: Its target is not known.

The sequencing input was cultured CD8+ T cells derived from PBMCs. The receptor's source is a male donor with HIV. The chain has TRBV5-4 and TRBJ1-1; no definite D call. The CDR3 here is CASSQVNTEAFF. For the CDR3, the DNA is TGTGCCAGCAGCCAAGTGAACACTGAAGCTTTCTTT. The full variable domain, completed using reference TRBV5-4 and TRBJ1-1, is ETGVTQSPTHLIKTRGQQVTLRCSSQSGHNTVSWYQQALGQGPQFIFQYYREEENGRGNFPPRFSGLQFPNYSSELNVNALELDDSALYLCASSQVNTEAFFGQGTRLTVV.